Listed below are T cell receptor beta chains from one sample, sequenced in a study of OX40 agonist ivuxolimab in advanced cancers. Profiled with immunoSEQ multiplex PCR; TCRdb holds only in-frame clones, not every one. The top ten clones hold 0.95% to 1.5% of a sample with about 50,000 clones, more than 75% of them seen once. Sequencing used CD4+ or CD8+ T cells sorted from blood, obtained in a trial of the OX40 agonist ivuxolimab. These receptors were taken from an adult with an advanced solid tumor such as melanoma, head and neck, liver or kidney cancer. Both conserved end residues are part of each CDR3. Fields, in order: D gene, J gene, V gene, clone size, CDR3 protein, CDR3 DNA. D genes are given only for firm matches. Clone size is given for some rows only: seen once, a few or many times, or a class if the clone is expanded.

D gene: TRBD2
J gene: TRBJ2-3
V gene: TRBV15
clone size: few
CDR3 protein: CATSRGDSGRTDTQYF
CDR3 DNA: TGTGCCACCAGCAGAGGGGATAGCGGGAGGACAGATACGCAGTATTTT

D gene: .
J gene: TRBJ1-1
V gene: TRBV21-1
clone size: .
CDR3 protein: CASSKGIWGTEAFF
CDR3 DNA: TGTGCCAGCAGCAAGGGGATATGGGGCACTGAAGCTTTCTTT

D gene: .
J gene: TRBJ2-1
V gene: TRBV7-3
clone size: .
CDR3 protein: CASSLRSIF
CDR3 DNA: TGTGCCAGCAGCTTAAGGTCAATCTTC

D gene: TRBD1
J gene: TRBJ1-2
V gene: TRBV5-6
clone size: .
CDR3 protein: CASSSGQGTYGYTF
CDR3 DNA: TGTGCCAGCAGCTCGGGACAGGGGACATATGGCTACACCTTC

D gene: .
J gene: TRBJ2-7
V gene: TRBV30
clone size: few
CDR3 protein: CAWSASSEQYF
CDR3 DNA: TGTGCCTGGAGCGCGTCTTCCGAGCAGTACTTC

D gene: .
J gene: TRBJ2-3
V gene: TRBV7-3
clone size: .
CDR3 protein: CASSSGDKPDTQYF
CDR3 DNA: TGTGCCAGCAGCTCAGGGGACAAACCAGATACGCAGTATTTT

D gene: .
J gene: TRBJ2-2
V gene: TRBV7-2
clone size: .
CDR3 protein: CASSPLASRRTGELFF
CDR3 DNA: TGTGCCAGCAGCCCTTTGGCTAGCAGGAGGACCGGGGAGCTGTTTTTT

D gene: TRBD2
J gene: TRBJ2-1
V gene: TRBV28
clone size: .
CDR3 protein: CASSFPGLAANEQFF
CDR3 DNA: TGTGCCAGCAGTTTTCCGGGACTAGCGGCGAATGAGCAGTTCTTC

D gene: TRBD2
J gene: TRBJ2-5
V gene: TRBV30
clone size: .
CDR3 protein: CAWTSTIAGDQETQYF
CDR3 DNA: TGTGCCTGGACCAGTACGATAGCGGGGGACCAAGAGACCCAGTACTTC

D gene: .
J gene: TRBJ1-5
V gene: TRBV28
clone size: .
CDR3 protein: CASSLVSGAQPQHF
CDR3 DNA: TGTGCCAGCAGTTTAGTATCGGGGGCTCAGCCCCAGCATTTT

D gene: TRBD1
J gene: TRBJ2-7
V gene: TRBV9
clone size: .
CDR3 protein: CASSAGQGTYEQYF
CDR3 DNA: TGTGCCAGCAGCGCCGGACAGGGGACCTACGAGCAGTACTTC

D gene: TRBD1
J gene: TRBJ2-1
V gene: TRBV28
clone size: .
CDR3 protein: CASGGQGTGEQFF
CDR3 DNA: TGTGCCAGTGGGGGACAGGGAACGGGTGAGCAGTTCTTC

D gene: .
J gene: TRBJ1-5
V gene: TRBV30
clone size: .
CDR3 protein: CAWSVLGMDQPQHF
CDR3 DNA: TGTGCCTGGAGTGTACTGGGGATGGATCAGCCCCAGCATTTT

D gene: .
J gene: TRBJ1-6
V gene: TRBV12-2
clone size: once
CDR3 protein: CASRSSGTGLHSPLHF
CDR3 DNA: TGTGCAAGTCGCTCATCCGGGACAGGGTTACATTCACCCCTCCACTTT

D gene: TRBD2
J gene: TRBJ2-3
V gene: TRBV5-1
clone size: .
CDR3 protein: CASMRSGTSTDTQYF
CDR3 DNA: TGCGCCAGCATGAGAAGCGGGACTAGCACAGATACGCAGTATTTT

D gene: TRBD2
J gene: TRBJ2-7
V gene: TRBV30
clone size: .
CDR3 protein: CAWSGAGGSYEQYF
CDR3 DNA: TGTGCCTGGAGTGGGGCGGGAGGATCCTACGAGCAGTACTTC

D gene: .
J gene: TRBJ2-1
V gene: TRBV2
clone size: .
CDR3 protein: CASRAGVSRNNEQFF
CDR3 DNA: TGTGCCAGCAGGGCAGGGGTGTCCAGGAACAATGAGCAGTTCTTC

D gene: .
J gene: TRBJ1-3
V gene: TRBV7-2
clone size: .
CDR3 protein: CASSLFPSLNTIYF
CDR3 DNA: TGTGCCAGCAGCTTATTCCCTTCCCTGAACACCATATATTTT

D gene: TRBD1
J gene: TRBJ1-5
V gene: TRBV10-3
clone size: .
CDR3 protein: CAISDYDRAAQPQHF
CDR3 DNA: TGTGCCATCAGTGATTACGACAGGGCGGCTCAGCCCCAGCATTTT

D gene: TRBD1
J gene: TRBJ2-7
V gene: TRBV13
clone size: .
CDR3 protein: CASSWGTGGYEQYF
CDR3 DNA: TGTGCCAGCAGCTGGGGGACAGGGGGCTACGAGCAGTACTTC

D gene: .
J gene: TRBJ1-1
V gene: TRBV7-8
clone size: .
CDR3 protein: CASSLGGLVNTEAFF
CDR3 DNA: TGTGCCAGCAGCCTGGGGGGGCTTGTGAACACTGAAGCTTTCTTT

D gene: .
J gene: TRBJ2-7
V gene: TRBV7-8
clone size: .
CDR3 protein: CASSPSTGAYEQYF
CDR3 DNA: TGTGCCAGCAGCCCGAGTACGGGGGCCTACGAGCAGTACTTC

D gene: TRBD2
J gene: TRBJ2-5
V gene: TRBV5-5
clone size: .
CDR3 protein: CASSFGGRGQETQYF
CDR3 DNA: TGTGCCAGCAGCTTTGGCGGGAGAGGCCAAGAGACCCAGTACTTC

D gene: .
J gene: TRBJ1-2
V gene: TRBV19
clone size: .
CDR3 protein: CASRPPGQGNGYTF
CDR3 DNA: TGTGCCAGTAGACCCCCGGGTCAGGGGAATGGCTACACCTTC

D gene: .
J gene: TRBJ1-3
V gene: TRBV28
clone size: few
CDR3 protein: CASVQGSGNTIYF
CDR3 DNA: TGTGCCAGCGTACAGGGATCTGGAAACACCATATATTTT

D gene: .
J gene: TRBJ1-2
V gene: TRBV28
clone size: .
CDR3 protein: CASREKGGRGYTF
CDR3 DNA: TGTGCCAGCAGAGAAAAGGGGGGCAGGGGCTACACCTTC

D gene: .
J gene: TRBJ2-7
V gene: TRBV5-4
clone size: .
CDR3 protein: CASSPNPRDAEQYF
CDR3 DNA: TGTGCCAGCAGCCCGAACCCTCGGGATGCCGAGCAGTACTTC

D gene: .
J gene: TRBJ1-1
V gene: TRBV7-8
clone size: .
CDR3 protein: CASSLVLNTEAFF
CDR3 DNA: TGTGCCAGCAGCTTAGTTTTGAACACTGAAGCTTTCTTT

D gene: TRBD2
J gene: TRBJ2-1
V gene: TRBV5-1
clone size: .
CDR3 protein: CASSLGTSAYNEQFF
CDR3 DNA: TGCGCCAGCAGCTTAGGGACTAGCGCATACAATGAGCAGTTCTTC

D gene: .
J gene: TRBJ2-3
V gene: TRBV5-8
clone size: once
CDR3 protein: CASSLARQASTDTQYF
CDR3 DNA: TGTGCCAGCAGCTTGGCCCGCCAGGCAAGCACAGATACGCAGTATTTT

D gene: .
J gene: TRBJ2-7
V gene: TRBV11-2
clone size: .
CDR3 protein: CASSGGYEQYF
CDR3 DNA: TGTGCCAGCAGCGGCGGCTACGAGCAGTACTTC

D gene: .
J gene: TRBJ2-1
V gene: TRBV19
clone size: once
CDR3 protein: CASSRMDIGGYRTSHDEQFF
CDR3 DNA: TGTGCCAGTAGTAGAATGGACATAGGGGGCTATCGGACTAGTCACGATGAGCAGTTCTTC

D gene: .
J gene: TRBJ1-5
V gene: TRBV7-9
clone size: .
CDR3 protein: CASSLGDRDNQPQHF
CDR3 DNA: TGTGCCAGCAGCTTGGGAGACAGAGACAATCAGCCCCAGCATTTT